This T cell receptor beta chain was documented in a study of Graves' ophthalmopathy and Graves' hyperthyroidism. RNA served as the template for amplifying TCR beta CDR3 regions. An initial RT-PCR round employing HTBI primers preceded a second-round multiplex PCR. MiXCR, run by TCRdb on the multiplex PCR reads, gives a single entry per CDR3 protein. Of 350,000 to 400,000 distinct CDR3 sequences listed, about a sixth were seen once; the top ten hold 1.5% to 2%. Ophthalmopathy donors' eye disease showed moderate-to-severe activity, CAS of at least 3, NOSPECS of at least 4 and duration under 3 months. CDR1 SNHLY and CDR2 FYNNEI come from the germline V gene. CDR3 length equals 14 residues. Trimming took 4 bases from V and 0 from J, leaving 10 bases between them. This clonotype has at least ten counts.

The chain joins TRBV2 to TRBJ2-7; TRBD2 is a possible D gene (5 bases). The source of this sequence is a woman aged 18-30 years with Graves' ophthalmopathy. Sequenced: peripheral blood. The CDR3, as DNA: TGTGCCAGCAGTGGGCGGGTTAGCTCCTACGAGCAGTACTTC. Its protein product is CASSGRVSSYEQYF.